The present T cell receptor (beta chain) was sequenced within a study of blood T cell repertoires in COVID-19 (TCRdb year 2020). With respect to the entire study: The collaborator samples originated in the United States, Italy and Spain and spanned the acute and convalescent phases of COVID-19. The prospective study material was composed of cDNA or gDNA derived from T cells, B-cell-depleted T cells, or PBMCs. Sample metadata almost always included a de-identified subject ID, COVID-19 status, age in years and sex. Samples came from the ongoing ImmuneRACE study (first 160 participants) plus 1,254 subjects from 6 global collaborators. Where available, HLA class I and class II types were taken from metadata supplied by the sample provider and were not determined by assay-based typing. The repertoires were released in a freely available public database meant as a resource for research on the immune response to SARS-CoV-2. Subjects who had been exposed to COVID-19, were actively infected with it, or had recovered from it provided the deeply sampled blood TCRbeta repertoires that made up the dataset.

Sequences GTSNPN (CDR1) and SVGIG (CDR2) are obtained from the germline V gene (reference sequence). Counted from cysteine to phenylalanine, this CDR3 has 13 amino acids. Kept here is only the CDR3 DNA, which spans 39 bases and is read in frame from base 1. V is pared back by 4 bases and J by 0 bases, with 9 bases lying between the germline termini. General findings and caveats noted by the study authors: The quantity of clinical and demographic metadata differed by source and by participant and was supplied without curation.

Concerning this clone: The antigen it recognizes is unknown. There are no base qualities to consult, and no much larger clone falls within one base.

TCRbeta CDR3 regions were amplified from genomic DNA using the immunoSEQ Assay, a bias-controlled multiplex PCR. In the source study's methods: The number of nucleated cells in each sample was estimated from the amplification of reference gene primers within the assay. To quantify the absolute abundance of each unique TCRbeta CDR3 rearrangement, sequence reads were collapsed and filtered. Productive Simpson clonality was computed per sample as the square root of Simpson's diversity index over productive rearrangements. TCRdb holds this immuneACCESS table with in-frame rearrangements only. Some clones are missing; in checked studies, unresolved V genes explain under half, and the rest has no known cause. V, J and clone size were drawn from that table, and D and trimming were deduced from the DNA. The table for this sample lists some 170,000 clones; about 87% of them were counted only once. The ten largest clones take up 1.6% of the sample.

Collaborating institutions collected whole blood in K2EDTA tubes following their own protocols. For TCRbeta analysis, collaborators shipped samples as frozen whole blood, isolated PBMCs, or DNA extracted from either of those sample types. The sequence is built from TRBV30 and TRBJ1-1; the D gene remains uncertain. Sequences were obtained from peripheral blood. This clonotype was obtained from a woman between 45 and 60 years old with acute or convalescent COVID-19. The CDR3 reads CAWTKRMNTEAFF. The sequence in DNA is TGTGCCTGGACTAAGAGAATGAACACTGAAGCTTTCTTT.